This T cell receptor (beta chain) appears in the sequencing data of a study of regulatory T cells in long-lasting Graves disease. Sequencing libraries for TCR beta were prepared with iRepertoire HTBI primers and Arm-PCR of CDR3 regions. MiXCR was run by TCRdb on the multiplex PCR reads, yielding one entry per CDR3 protein. The table has about 610,000 distinct CDR3 sequences, around 15% seen once. The germline V and J ends were trimmed by 2 bases and 7 bases, with 15 bases remaining between them. Germline lookup yields CDR1 MNHEY and CDR2 SMNVEV (reference sequence). The CDR3 extends over 15 amino acids. Regarding time point: newly diagnosed GD, antithyroid drugs for less than 3 months. The TCR library was made from RNA extracted from PBMCs. These same data were also listed under a study on T cells in Graves' hyperthyroidism and ophthalmopathy. That publication notes: The TCR CDR3 was amplified in a first-round RT-PCR using the HTBI primer set. In the blood, most expanded thyroid clonotypes above 0.001 appeared as well.

This sequence was found in a young man with Graves disease. The chain couples TRBV27 to TRBJ2-1, with D possibly being TRBD2 (6 bases). The starting material was peripheral blood mononuclear cells (PBMCs), obtained at new diagnosis, from a patient treated with antithyroid drugs. DNA for the CDR3: TGTGCCAGCAGTTTAATGGCGGGACGAGAAAATGAGCAGTTCTTC. It translates to CASSLMAGRENEQFF.